Following are 24 T cell receptor beta chains from one sample sequenced in a study of T cells in Graves' hyperthyroidism and ophthalmopathy. Amplification of TCR beta CDR3 regions used RNA as the template. The TCR CDR3 first-round RT-PCR relied on the HTBI primer set. TCRdb independently ran MiXCR on the multiplex PCR reads; one entry per CDR3 protein. The sample includes under 350,000 distinct CDR3 sequences, approximately 22% of them seen just once. Sequencing input: blood. The receptors derive from a woman aged 50 to 60 with Graves' hyperthyroidism.

This clonotype occurred many times. This chain joins TRBV5-5 and TRBJ2-1, with 7 nucleotides matching TRBD2. The CDR3 is 14 residues long. The trim removed 4 bases at V and 7 bases at J, leaving 8 bases unmatched. Germline V gene sequence: CDR1 SGHKS, CDR2 YYEKEE (reference sequence). The CDR3 nucleotides read TGTGCCAGCAGCATGGGACTATCCTTTAATGAGCAGTTCTTC. Residues: CASSMGLSFNEQFF.

This clonotype was observed at least ten times. The CDR3 protein is CASSYSRVGVYEQYF. The CDR3 DNA reads TGTGCCAGCAGTTACTCCAGGGTCGGTGTCTACGAGCAGTACTTC. The rearrangement joins TRBV6-5 to TRBJ2-7; D might be TRBD1 (5 bases). V dropped 0 bases and J dropped 3 bases, with 12 bases sitting between them. Germline assignment: CDR1 MNHEY and CDR2 SVGAGI. The CDR3 covers 15 residues.

This clonotype was picked up many times. The rearrangement links TRBV28 to TRBJ2-1; a possible D gene is TRBD1 (5 bases). Germline V lookup: CDR1 MDHEN, CDR2 SYDVKM. The CDR3 runs to 15 residues. Trimming left V 5 bases short and J 4 bases short, with 15 bases between. CDR3 sequence: CASSPPGGQYNEQFF. Written as DNA, the CDR3 is TGTGCCAGCAGTCCCCCGGGCGGACAATACAATGAGCAGTTCTTC.

This clonotype occurred many times. The chain combines TRBV28 with TRBJ1-4; D unclear. The CDR3 is 11 residues long. Germline CDR1 MDHEN, CDR2 SYDVKM. The V end lost 7 bases, the J end lost 5 bases, and 5 bases lay between the germline ends. The DNA of the CDR3 is TGTGCCAGCAACAAGAATGAAAAACTGTTTTTT. This encodes CASNKNEKLFF.

This clonotype has at least ten counts. The J gene is TRBJ2-1, the V gene TRBV7-9; 12 positions match TRBD2. CDR3 length equals 14 residues. Germline values: CDR1 SEHNR, CDR2 FQNEAQ (reference sequence). V was clipped by 5 bases and J by 8 bases; unmatched bases: 4. The CDR3: CASSRLAGDHEQFF. The CDR3, as DNA: TGTGCCAGCAGCCGACTAGCGGGAGATCATGAGCAGTTCTTC.

At least ten counts were recorded for this clonotype. The V and J genes are TRBV4-1 and TRBJ1-1; the D gene is possibly TRBD1 (5 bases). The V end lost 11 bases, the J end lost 5 bases, and 18 bases lay between the germline ends. In germline, CDR1 is MGHRA, CDR2 YSYEKL. The CDR3 totals 13 residues. CDR3 region: CAAGSPPQTEAFF. The CDR3 DNA reads TGCGCCGCAGGGTCCCCCCCACAAACTGAAGCTTTCTTT.

Worth noting for this clonotype: This may arise from a read error, as a much more abundant clone is one base away. This chain uses TRBV6-1 with TRBJ1-3; D is ambiguous. The CDR3 totals 15 residues. Trimming cost V 7 bases and J 3 bases, with 16 bases left between them. The germline V gene encodes CDR1 MNHNS and CDR2 SASEGT. DNA for the CDR3: TGTGCCAGCACCACTACACTCAGTTTTGGAAACACCATATATTTT. Its translation: CASTTTLSFGNTIYF.

CDR3 sequence reads: CASSVGPGGGEQYF. The CDR3 DNA reads TGTGCCAGCAGCGTAGGCCCAGGGGGCGGCGAGCAGTACTTC. The chain has TRBV9 and TRBJ2-7; 8 bases line up with TRBD1. Germline V gene data show CDR1 as SGDLS and CDR2 as YYNGEE. The CDR3 loop spans 14 amino acids. Germline trimming cut 0 bases from V and 6 bases from J; bases unmatched to any gene: 5.

This clonotype was counted many times. The rearrangement links TRBV20-1 to TRBJ2-1, with 12 bases fitting TRBD1. The CDR3 totals 13 residues. Trimming at V came to 5 bases and at J to 9 bases, leaving 5 bases not matched to a gene. The germline CDR1 and CDR2 sequences are DFQATT and SNEGSKA (reference sequence). CDR3 sequence (DNA): TGCAGTGCTGGAGGGACAGGGGGCCTTGAGCAGTTCTTC. Protein sequence: CSAGGTGGLEQFF.

This clonotype was recorded many times. The chain combines TRBV7-3 with TRBJ2-2; a weak D match, TRBD2 (6 bases). Germline CDR1 SGHTA, CDR2 FQGTGA. V was trimmed by 5 bases and J by 4 bases, leaving 17 bases between them. This CDR3 has 16 residues. DNA of the CDR3: TGTGCCAGCAGCCCCATGGGCGGGGCGCGCACCGGGGAGCTGTTTTTT. Translation gives CASSPMGGARTGELFF.

This clonotype was seen ten or more times. The chain recombines TRBV9 with TRBJ1-2, with 7 bases that match TRBD1. The CDR3 is 16 residues long. The germline CDR1 and CDR2 sequences are SGDLS and YYNGEE. V dropped 0 bases and J dropped 7; count of bases not matched to a gene: 12. CDR3 in amino acids: CASSVALGTGAFGYTF. The CDR3 bases are TGTGCCAGCAGCGTAGCATTAGGAACAGGGGCGTTTGGCTACACCTTC.

This clonotype occurred a few times. J is TRBJ1-6 and V is TRBV2, with 10 bases matching TRBD1. J gave up 8 bases and V 6 bases, and 13 bases lay outside the gene matches. This CDR3 has 17 residues. The germline gives CDR1 SNHLY, CDR2 FYNNEI. The CDR3: CASSPEWAGQGYSPLHF. The CDR3 nucleotides read TGTGCCAGCAGCCCCGAATGGGCGGGACAGGGGTATTCACCCCTCCACTTT.

V usage is TRBV6-5 and J usage is TRBJ2-7; no clear D. Trimming pared 2 bases from V and 6 bases from J, leaving 8 bases between. There are 12 residues in the CDR3. Germline CDR1 reads MNHEY; CDR2 reads SVGAGI. The DNA for the CDR3 is TGTGCCAGCAGTTACGCGTCTGGCGAGCAGTACTTC. This sequence encodes CASSYASGEQYF.

With regard to this clonotype: Given a much more abundant clone one base away, this may be a read error. This chain links TRBV14 with TRBJ1-2; possibly TRBD1 for D (5 bases). The CDR3 is 16 residues long. The germline V gene encodes CDR1 SGHDN and CDR2 FVKESK. The chain's CDR3 is CAGSQELDSRNYGYTF. In nucleotides, the CDR3 is TGTGCCGGCAGCCAAGAACTCGACAGCCGCAACTATGGCTACACCTTC. Drawing the rest from reference TRBV14 and TRBJ1-2, the complete variable domain is EAGVTQFPSHSVIEKGQTVTLRCDPISGHDNLYWYRRVMGKEIKFLLHFVKESKQDESGMPNNRFLAERTGGTYSTLKVQPAELEDSGVYFCAGSQELDSRNYGYTFGSGTRLTVV.

This clonotype turned up a few times. The genes are TRBV12-3 or TRBV12-4 and TRBJ1-1, with D maybe TRBD1 (6 bases). Trimming left V 6 bases short and J 4 bases short, with 12 bases between. This CDR3 is built from 13 residues. CDR3 sequence reads: CASRSGEVTEAFF. The CDR3 region has the DNA TGTGCCAGCAGGTCAGGGGAAGTCACTGAAGCTTTCTTT.

The J gene is TRBJ2-7, the V gene TRBV5-1; 9 bases map to TRBD1. The germline gives CDR1 SGHRS, CDR2 YFSETQ. The CDR3 length is 16 residues. J lost 3 bases, V lost 0 bases, and 7 bases had no gene match. Here the CDR3 reads CASSLEGTGTHYEQYF. In nucleotides, the CDR3 is TGCGCCAGCAGCTTGGAAGGGACAGGGACGCACTACGAGCAGTACTTC. The full variable domain, completed using reference TRBV5-1 and TRBJ2-7, is KAGVTQTPRYLIKTRGQQVTLSCSPISGHRSVSWYQQTPGQGLQFLFEYFSETQRNKGNFPGRFSGRQFSNSRSEMNVSTLELGDSALYLCASSLEGTGTHYEQYFGPGTRLTVT.

The chain carries TRBV10-3 and TRBJ2-3; the D gene could be TRBD1 or TRBD2 (5 bases each). The length of the CDR3 is 15 residues. Trimming took off 5 bases at V and 2 bases at J, with 14 bases between the two ends. Germline CDR1 is ENHRY and CDR2 is SYGVKD. CDR3 protein: CAISPPGRATDTQYF. The CDR3 nucleotides read TGTGCCATCAGTCCCCCGGGACGGGCCACAGATACGCAGTATTTT.

The rearrangement uses TRBV28 and TRBJ1-2; D call uncertain. This CDR3 has 12 residues. With 5 bases removed from V and 4 bases from J, the gap between germline ends came to 8 bases. Per germline, CDR1 MDHEN and CDR2 SYDVKM. DNA of the CDR3: TGTGCCAGCAGTCGGGCCCCCTATGGCTACACCTTC. This gives the protein CASSRAPYGYTF.

The chain carries TRBV6-2 or TRBV6-3 and TRBJ1-1; TRBD1 aligns across 7 bases. The CDR3 contains 12 residues. Trimming at V came to 6 bases and at J to 4 bases, leaving 2 bases not matched to a gene. CDR1 and CDR2 (germline): MNHEY, SVGEGT. The CDR3 DNA reads as TGTGCCAGCAGACAGGGGTTCACTGAAGCTTTCTTT. It encodes CASRQGFTEAFF.

The chain joins TRBV28 to TRBJ2-3; TRBD2 matches 16 bases. There are 17 residues in the CDR3. The junction had 1 base not matched to a gene; V was cut back by 0 bases and J by 4 bases. Germline V lookup: CDR1 MDHEN, CDR2 SYDVKM. This chain's CDR3 is CASSLWGTSGRADTQYF. The CDR3 bases are TGTGCCAGCAGTTTATGGGGGACTAGCGGGAGGGCAGATACGCAGTATTTT.

This clonotype was counted ten times or more. The rearrangement links TRBV13 to TRBJ2-7; the match to TRBD1 covers 8 bases. This CDR3 has 14 amino acids. Germline V CDR1 and CDR2: PRHDT, FYEKMQ (reference sequence). Trimming cost V 5 bases and J 5 bases; bases outside gene matches: 8. In DNA, the CDR3 is TGTGCCAGCAGCATGCCGGGACAGGTCCACGAGCAGTACTTC. The encoded protein is CASSMPGQVHEQYF.

The genes are TRBV7-8 and TRBJ2-7; TRBD2 is a possible D gene (5 bases). The V gene's germline CDR1 is SGHVS and CDR2 FQNEAQ. V was pared by 8 bases and J by 3 bases, with 11 bases between. CDR3 length equals 12 residues. Here the CDR3 DNA reads TGTGCCAGCGGAGGCTCGGTCTACGAGCAGTACTTC. This codes for CASGGSVYEQYF.

This clonotype was recorded many times. The chain couples TRBV3-1 to TRBJ1-4, with unresolved D. The CDR3 contains 14 residues. Germline-derived CDR1 and CDR2 are LGHDT and YNNKEL (reference sequence). V lost 0 bases and J lost 10, with 12 bases in between. The CDR3 region is CASSQDNGRGKLFF. In nucleotides, the CDR3 is TGTGCCAGCAGCCAAGATAACGGAAGAGGAAAACTGTTTTTT.

Many counts were recorded for this clonotype. The gene calls are TRBV30 and TRBJ1-5; TRBD1 is a possible D gene (6 bases). Germline CDR1 reads GTSNPN; CDR2 reads SVGIG (reference sequence). The CDR3 consists of 16 residues. The ends were cut back, 0 bases at V and 5 bases at J, with 17 bases in the middle. Here the CDR3 reads CAWSVWGRGYDQPQHF. The CDR3 nucleotides read TGTGCCTGGAGTGTATGGGGCAGGGGTTATGATCAGCCCCAGCATTTT. The full variable domain, its missing parts supplied by reference TRBV30 and TRBJ1-5, is SQTIHQWPATLVQPVGSPLSLECTVEGTSNPNLYWYRQAAGRGLQLLFYSVGIGQISSEVPQNLSASRPQDRQFILSSKKLLLSDSGFYLCAWSVWGRGYDQPQHFGDGTRLSIL.